This T cell receptor (beta chain) was documented in a study of blood T cell repertoires in COVID-19. Study overall: Sample material is recorded as cDNA or gDNA derived from T cells, B-cell-depleted T cells, or PBMCs.

The length of the CDR3 is 15 residues. As originally analysed: Amplifying reference gene primers gave estimates of nucleated cell counts. TCRdb keeps only in-frame clones here, not all; method: immunoSEQ multiplex PCR. Clonal size and the V and J genes are those of that table, whereas D and trimming came from the DNA. The sample holds over 70,000 clones; 82% are singletons and the top ten take about 3.9%. This clone showed up just once. This sequence originates from a woman aged 55-69 years with acute or convalescent COVID-19. Sequencing used peripheral blood. The gene calls are TRBV21-1 and TRBJ1-4; the D call TRBD1 from the table was never checked on the DNA. TRBV21-1 is designated a pseudogene. CDR3 bases: TGTGCCAGCAGCAAAGGGGGGCAGACTAATGAAAAACTGTTTTTT. As protein: CASSKGGQTNEKLFF.